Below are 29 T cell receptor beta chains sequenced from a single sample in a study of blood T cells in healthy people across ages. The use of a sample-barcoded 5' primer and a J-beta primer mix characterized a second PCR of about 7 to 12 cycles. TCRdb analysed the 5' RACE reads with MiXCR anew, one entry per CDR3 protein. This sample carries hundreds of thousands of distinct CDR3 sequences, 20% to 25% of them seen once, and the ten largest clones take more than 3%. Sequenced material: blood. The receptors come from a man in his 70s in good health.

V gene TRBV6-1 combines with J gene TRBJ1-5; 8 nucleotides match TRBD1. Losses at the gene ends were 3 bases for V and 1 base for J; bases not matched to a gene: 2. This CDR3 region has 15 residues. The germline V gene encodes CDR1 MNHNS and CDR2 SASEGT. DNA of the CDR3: TGTGCCAGCAGTGATCAGGGGGCAAGCAATCAGCCCCAGCATTTT. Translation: CASSDQGASNQPQHF.

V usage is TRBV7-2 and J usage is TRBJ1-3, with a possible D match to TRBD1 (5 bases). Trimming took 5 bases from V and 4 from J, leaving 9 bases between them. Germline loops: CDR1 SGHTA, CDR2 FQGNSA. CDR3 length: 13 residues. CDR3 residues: CASSPEGGNTIYF. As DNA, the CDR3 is TGTGCCAGCAGCCCCGAGGGGGGAAACACCATATATTTT.

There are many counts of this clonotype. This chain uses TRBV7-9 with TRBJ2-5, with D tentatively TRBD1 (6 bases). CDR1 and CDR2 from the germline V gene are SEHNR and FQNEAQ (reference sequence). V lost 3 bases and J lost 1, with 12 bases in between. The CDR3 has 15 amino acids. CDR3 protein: CASSFKQGVQETQYF. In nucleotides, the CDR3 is TGTGCCAGCAGCTTTAAACAGGGAGTCCAAGAGACCCAGTACTTC.

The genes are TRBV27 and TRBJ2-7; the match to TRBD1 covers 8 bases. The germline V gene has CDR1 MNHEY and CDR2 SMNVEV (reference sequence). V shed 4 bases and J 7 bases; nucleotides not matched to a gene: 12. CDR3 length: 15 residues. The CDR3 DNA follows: TGTGCCAGCAGTTCCCGCCCTGACAGGGGCGGAGAGCAGTACTTC. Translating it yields CASSSRPDRGGEQYF.

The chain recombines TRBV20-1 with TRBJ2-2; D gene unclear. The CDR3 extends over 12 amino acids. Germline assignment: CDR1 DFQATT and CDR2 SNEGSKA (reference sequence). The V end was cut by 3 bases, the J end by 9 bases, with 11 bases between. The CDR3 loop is CSASYQSRELFF. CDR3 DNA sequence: TGCAGTGCTAGTTACCAGTCCAGGGAGCTGTTTTTT.

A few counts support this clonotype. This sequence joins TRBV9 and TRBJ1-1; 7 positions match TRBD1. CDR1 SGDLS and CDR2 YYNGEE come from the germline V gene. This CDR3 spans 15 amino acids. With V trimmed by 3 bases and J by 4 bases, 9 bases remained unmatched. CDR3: CASSATGVSGTEAFF. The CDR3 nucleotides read TGTGCCAGCAGCGCCACAGGGGTCTCTGGCACTGAAGCTTTCTTT.

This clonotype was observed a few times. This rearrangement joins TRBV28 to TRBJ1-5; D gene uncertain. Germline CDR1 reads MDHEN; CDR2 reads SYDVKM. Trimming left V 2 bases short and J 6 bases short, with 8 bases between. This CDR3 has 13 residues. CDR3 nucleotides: TGTGCCAGCAGTTTACCGTATCCTCAGCCCCAGCATTTT. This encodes CASSLPYPQPQHF.

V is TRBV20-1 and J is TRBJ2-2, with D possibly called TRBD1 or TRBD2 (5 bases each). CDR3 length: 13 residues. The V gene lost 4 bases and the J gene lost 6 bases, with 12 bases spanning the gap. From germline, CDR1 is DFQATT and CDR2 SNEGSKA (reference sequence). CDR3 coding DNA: TGCAGTGCTAAAGATGGGGGTCCCGGGGAGCTGTTTTTT. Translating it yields CSAKDGGPGELFF.

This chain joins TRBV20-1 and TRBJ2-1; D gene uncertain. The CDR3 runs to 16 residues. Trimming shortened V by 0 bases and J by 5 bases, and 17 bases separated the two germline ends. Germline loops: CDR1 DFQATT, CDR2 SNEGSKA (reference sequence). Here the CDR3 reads CSARDSLVFDNNEQFF. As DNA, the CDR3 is TGCAGTGCTAGAGATTCGCTAGTCTTTGACAACAATGAGCAGTTCTTC.

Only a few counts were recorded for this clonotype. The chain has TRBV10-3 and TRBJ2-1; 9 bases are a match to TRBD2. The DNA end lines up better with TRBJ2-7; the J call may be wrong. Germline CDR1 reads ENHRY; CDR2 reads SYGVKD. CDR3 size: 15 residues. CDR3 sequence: CAISDPSGETYEQYF. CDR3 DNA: TGTGCCATCAGTGACCCTAGCGGGGAGACCTACGAGCAGTACTTC.

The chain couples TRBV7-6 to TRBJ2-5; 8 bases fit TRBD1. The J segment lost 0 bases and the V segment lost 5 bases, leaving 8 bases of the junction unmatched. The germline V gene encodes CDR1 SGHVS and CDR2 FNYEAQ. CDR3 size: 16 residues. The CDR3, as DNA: TGTGCCAGCAGCCTCACAGGGGGAAGGTACCAAGAGACCCAGTACTTC. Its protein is CASSLTGGRYQETQYF.

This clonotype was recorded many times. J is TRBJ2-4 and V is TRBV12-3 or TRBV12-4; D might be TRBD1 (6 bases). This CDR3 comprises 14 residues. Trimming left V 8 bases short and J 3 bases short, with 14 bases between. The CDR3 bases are TGTGCCAGCGCATTTGTGGACAGCAAAAACATTCAGTACTTC. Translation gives CASAFVDSKNIQYF.

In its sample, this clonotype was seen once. CDR3 sequence: CASRNGGGGSYEQYF. The CDR3 coding sequence is TGTGCCAGCAGGAATGGCGGAGGAGGCTCCTACGAGCAGTACTTC. The rearrangement joins TRBV6-2 or TRBV6-3 to TRBJ2-7; the D gene is possibly TRBD2 (5 bases). V shed 6 bases and J shed 0 bases, with 15 bases lying between them. The CDR3 loop spans 15 amino acids. Per germline, CDR1 MNHEY and CDR2 SVGEGT.

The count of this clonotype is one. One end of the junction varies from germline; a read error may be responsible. In DNA form, the CDR3 reads TGCAGTGCAAGAGATCATGGGGGCGAGGACACTGAAGCTTTCTTT. Translation gives CSARDHGGEDTEAFF. This sequence joins TRBV20-1 and TRBJ1-1, with a tentative D call TRBD1 (6 bases). From germline, CDR1 is DFQATT and CDR2 SNEGSKA (reference sequence). The CDR3 runs 15 residues.

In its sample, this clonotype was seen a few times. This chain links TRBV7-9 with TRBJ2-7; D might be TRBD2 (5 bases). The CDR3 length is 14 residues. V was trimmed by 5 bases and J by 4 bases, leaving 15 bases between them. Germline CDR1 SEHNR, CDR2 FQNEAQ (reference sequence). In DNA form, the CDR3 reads TGTGCCAGCAGCCCACTTGGACGGACTTACGAGCAGTACTTC. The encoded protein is CASSPLGRTYEQYF. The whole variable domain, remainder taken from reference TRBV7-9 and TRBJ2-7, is DTGVSQNPRHKITKRGQNVTFRCDPISEHNRLYWYRQTLGQGPEFLTYFQNEAQLEKSRLLSDRFSAERPKGSFSTLEIQRTEQGDSAMYLCASSPLGRTYEQYFGPGTRLTVT.

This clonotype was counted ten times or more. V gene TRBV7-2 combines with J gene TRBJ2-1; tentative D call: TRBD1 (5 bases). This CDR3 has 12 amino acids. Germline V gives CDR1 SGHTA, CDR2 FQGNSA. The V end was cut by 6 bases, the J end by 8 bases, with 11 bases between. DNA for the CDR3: TGTGCCAGCAGTGACAGTTTCTATGAGCAGTTCTTC. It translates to CASSDSFYEQFF.

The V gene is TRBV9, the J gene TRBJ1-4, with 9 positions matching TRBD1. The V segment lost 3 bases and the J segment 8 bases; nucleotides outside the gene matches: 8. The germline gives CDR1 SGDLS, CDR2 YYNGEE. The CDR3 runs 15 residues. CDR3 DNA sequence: TGTGCCAGCAGCGCGGCCGGGACAGGGCGGGAAAAACTGTTTTTT. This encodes CASSAAGTGREKLFF.

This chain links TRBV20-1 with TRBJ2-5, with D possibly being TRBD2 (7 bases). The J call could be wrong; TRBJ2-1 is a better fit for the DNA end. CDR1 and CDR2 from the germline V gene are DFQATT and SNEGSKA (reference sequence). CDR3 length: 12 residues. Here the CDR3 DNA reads TGCAGTGTGGTTCTTCCGGGGGGCGGTCAGTTCTTC. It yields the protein CSVVLPGGGQFF.

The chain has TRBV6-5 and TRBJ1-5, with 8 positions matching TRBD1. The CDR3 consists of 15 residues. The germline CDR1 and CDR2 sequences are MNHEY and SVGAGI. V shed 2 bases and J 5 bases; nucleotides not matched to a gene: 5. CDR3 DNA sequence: TGTGCCAGCAGTTACAGGTCAGGGGGCCATCAGCCCCAGCATTTT. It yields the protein CASSYRSGGHQPQHF.

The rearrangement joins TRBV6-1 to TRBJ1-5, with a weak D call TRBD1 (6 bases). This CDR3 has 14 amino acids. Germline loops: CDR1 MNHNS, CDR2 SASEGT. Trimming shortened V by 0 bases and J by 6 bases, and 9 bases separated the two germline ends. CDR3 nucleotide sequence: TGTGCCAGCAGTGAAGCCGCAGGGGCTCAGCCCCAGCATTTT. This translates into CASSEAAGAQPQHF.

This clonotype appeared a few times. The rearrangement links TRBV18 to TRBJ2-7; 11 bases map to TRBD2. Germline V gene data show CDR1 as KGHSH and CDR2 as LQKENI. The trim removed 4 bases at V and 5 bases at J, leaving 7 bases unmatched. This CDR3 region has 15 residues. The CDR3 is CASSQTSGSSDEQYF. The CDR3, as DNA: TGTGCCAGCTCACAAACTAGCGGGAGTTCTGACGAGCAGTACTTC.

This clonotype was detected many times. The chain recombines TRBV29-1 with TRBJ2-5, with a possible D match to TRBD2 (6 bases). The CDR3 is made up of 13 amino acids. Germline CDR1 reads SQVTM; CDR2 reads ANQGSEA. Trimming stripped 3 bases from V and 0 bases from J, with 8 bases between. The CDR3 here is CSVDGSNQETQYF. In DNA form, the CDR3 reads TGCAGCGTTGACGGGAGCAACCAAGAGACCCAGTACTTC.

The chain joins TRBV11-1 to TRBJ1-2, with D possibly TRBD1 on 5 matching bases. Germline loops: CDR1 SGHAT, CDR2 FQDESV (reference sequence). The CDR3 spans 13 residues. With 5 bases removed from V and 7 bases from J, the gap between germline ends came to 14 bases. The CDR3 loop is CASSADTGGGYTF. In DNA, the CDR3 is TGTGCCAGCAGCGCTGATACCGGGGGTGGCTACACCTTC.

In nucleotides, the CDR3 is TGTGCCAGCAGCCAAGACCTGGGGCAGAAGAACACTGAAGCTTTCTTT. Its protein product is CASSQDLGQKNTEAFF. The genes are TRBV14 and TRBJ1-1; maybe TRBD1 (5 bases). Trimming removed 0 bases at V and 1 base at J, with 12 bases between. CDR3 length: 16 amino acids. Per the germline V gene, CDR1 is SGHDN and CDR2 is FVKESK.

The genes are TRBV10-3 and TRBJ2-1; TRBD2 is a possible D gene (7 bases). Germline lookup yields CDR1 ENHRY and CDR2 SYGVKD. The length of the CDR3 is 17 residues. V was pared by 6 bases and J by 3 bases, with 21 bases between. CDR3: CAISQGTNAGVYNEQFF. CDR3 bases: TGTGCCATCAGCCAGGGGACTAACGCGGGAGTCTACAATGAGCAGTTCTTC.

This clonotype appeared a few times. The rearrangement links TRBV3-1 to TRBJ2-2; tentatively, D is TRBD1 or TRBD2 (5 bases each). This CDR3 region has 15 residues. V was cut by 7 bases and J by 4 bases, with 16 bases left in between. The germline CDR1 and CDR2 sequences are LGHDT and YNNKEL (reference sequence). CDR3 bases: TGTGCCAGCAACCCCGGGACCACGACCACCGGGGAGCTGTTTTTT. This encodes CASNPGTTTTGELFF.

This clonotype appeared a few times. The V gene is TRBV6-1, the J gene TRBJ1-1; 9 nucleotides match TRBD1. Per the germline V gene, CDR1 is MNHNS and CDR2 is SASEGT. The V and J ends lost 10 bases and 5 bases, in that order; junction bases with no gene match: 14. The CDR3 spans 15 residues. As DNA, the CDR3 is TGTGCCACCCGTAGGACAGGGGCTATGGGGACTGAAGCTTTCTTT. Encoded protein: CATRRTGAMGTEAFF.

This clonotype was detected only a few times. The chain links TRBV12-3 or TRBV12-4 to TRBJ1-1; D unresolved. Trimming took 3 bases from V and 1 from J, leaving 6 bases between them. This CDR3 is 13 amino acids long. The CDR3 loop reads CASSFMTNTEAFF. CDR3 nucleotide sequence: TGTGCCAGCAGTTTCATGACGAACACTGAAGCTTTCTTT.

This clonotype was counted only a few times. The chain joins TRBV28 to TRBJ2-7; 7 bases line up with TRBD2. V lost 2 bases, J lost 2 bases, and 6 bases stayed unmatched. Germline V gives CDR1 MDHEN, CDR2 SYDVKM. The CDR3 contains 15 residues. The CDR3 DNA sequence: TGTGCCAGCAGTTTACCCCTAGCGGTTCCCTACGAGCAGTACTTC. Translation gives CASSLPLAVPYEQYF.